The clone carrying this T cell receptor beta chain was observed a handful of times. Its antigen is as yet unknown. Patients had urothelial carcinoma that was locally advanced or metastatic. Pretreatment and on-treatment samples were taken, numbering 1 to 8 per patient. This CDR3 is 14 amino acids long. Germline V gene sequence: CDR1 LNHDA, CDR2 SQIVND (reference sequence). Trimming removed 3 bases from V and 2 bases from J, with 10 bases in between. Synthetically made TCR analog templates were put into each PCR as spikes. Libraries were prepared by immunoSEQ multiplex PCR; TCRdb keeps only in-frame clonotypes and omits some of them. The table includes tens of thousands of clones, 82% detected once. This specimen comes from a study of PD-L1 blockade in urothelial cancer. General study findings and limits: By 3 weeks, tumor-associated blood clones had expanded more in durable-benefit patients.

The rearrangement uses TRBV19 and TRBJ1-1, with D unclear. This receptor was taken from a man in his 60s with urothelial cancer. This material consisted of PBMCs, taken around atezolizumab (anti-PD-L1) treatment. The CDR3, as DNA: TGTGCCAGTAGTATCTCGTCAGATAACACTGAAGCTTTCTTT. Amino acids: CASSISSDNTEAFF.